The source of this T cell receptor (beta chain) is a study of identical twins. Study-wide results and caveats: Because invariant MAIT and iNKT cells could be present, zero-insertion analyses could be partly confounded. In beta out-of-frame sequences, the excess sharing between twins was weaker. These conclusions were based on statistical analysis (cross-sectional, not following the same donors). The more abundant beta clonotypes in cord blood had fewer insertions, and memory repertoires did not show this.

The germline CDR1 and CDR2 sequences are SSHAT and FNYEAQ (reference sequence). The V and J ends lost 1 base and 1 base respectively, with 10 bases between them. The CDR3 totals 15 residues. This clonotype has only a few counts. Its target is not known. TCRdb itself ran the 5' RACE reads through MiXCR, one entry per CDR3 protein. The table shows hundreds of thousands of distinct CDR3 sequences, with roughly 6.2% occurring only once. The chain combines TRBV7-7 with TRBJ2-5; unclear D gene. This clonotype was sampled from a man aged 18 to 29 in good health. Sequencing was carried out using naive T cells sorted from blood. CDR3 DNA: TGTGCCAGCAGCTTAGAGGTGGGCCCCCAAGAGACCCAGTACTTC. Residues: CASSLEVGPQETQYF.